This T cell receptor beta chain derives from a study of cytomegalovirus exposure and HLA in healthy donors. Notes on the study in general: CMV serostatus alone was available as immune exposure information.

Worth noting for this clone: Its matching antigen is unknown.

Looked up from germline, CDR1 is SGHRS and CDR2 is YFSETQ. This CDR3 has 14 amino acids. V was pared by 0 bases and J by 7 bases, with 5 bases of the junction left unmatched. Amplification used 60 Vbeta primers and 13 Jbeta primers. Libraries were prepared by immunoSEQ multiplex PCR; TCRdb keeps only in-frame clonotypes and omits some of them. The profile shows 100,000 to 140,000 clones, around 73% of them singletons. The TCR comes from a man aged 25 to 40 in good health and CMV-seronegative. This sequence joins TRBV5-1 and TRBJ2-7; TRBD2 matches 9 bases. What was sequenced was PBMCs. This CDR3 reads CASSLGLAAWEQYF. Written as DNA, the CDR3 is TGCGCCAGCAGCTTGGGACTAGCGGCCTGGGAGCAGTACTTC.